This T cell receptor beta chain was found in a study of blood T cell repertoires in COVID-19. Study background: Acute and convalescent COVID-19 specimens originated in the United States, Italy and Spain. T cells, B-cell-depleted T cells, or PBMCs provided the cDNA or gDNA that served as material.

Germline V lookup: CDR1 SGHVS, CDR2 FNYEAQ. This CDR3 has 15 amino acids. V lost 1 base and J 6 bases, leaving 16 bases between the germline ends. Only in-frame clones appear in the TCRdb table, and some are missing; sequencing was by immunoSEQ multiplex PCR. The sample lists roughly 110,000 clones, 81% seen once, with 10% in the top ten. This chain connects TRBV7-6 to TRBJ2-7; a weak D match, TRBD1 (6 bases). The clonotype originates from a human donor in a cohort sampled during active COVID-19. Sequencing was carried out using peripheral blood. The CDR3 reads CASSLDGTKIGEQYF. CDR3 DNA: TGTGCCAGCAGCTTAGATGGGACAAAAATCGGCGAGCAGTACTTC. The full variable domain, its missing parts supplied by reference TRBV7-6 and TRBJ2-7, is GAGVSQSPRYKVTKRGQDVALRCDPISGHVSLYWYRQALGQGPEFLTYFNYEAQQDKSGLPNDRFSAERPEGSISTLTIQRTEQRDSAMYRCASSLDGTKIGEQYFGPGTRLTVT.